This TCR beta chain appears in the sequencing data of a study of cytomegalovirus exposure and HLA in healthy donors. Amplification used 60 Vbeta primers and 13 Jbeta primers. Using immunoSEQ multiplex PCR, the repertoire was profiled, and TCRdb retains in-frame clones only, with some absent. This sample has tens of thousands of clones, with over 55% found just once. The CDR3 runs to 17 residues. Germline V gene sequence: CDR1 SGHRS, CDR2 YFSETQ. Trimming shortened V by 0 bases and J by 10 bases, and 20 bases separated the two germline ends. This receptor was identified in a woman between 50 and 59 years old in good health and CMV-seropositive. The specimen sequenced was PBMCs. This rearrangement joins TRBV5-1 to TRBJ1-6; tentative D call: TRBD1 (6 bases). The CDR3 loop reads CASSLEGVGRDSSPLHF. In DNA form, the CDR3 reads TGCGCCAGCAGCTTGGAGGGGGTCGGCAGGGATTCCTCACCCCTCCACTTT.